The T cell receptor beta chain described here comes from a study of T cell repertoires in cytomegalovirus infection. TCRdb independently ran MiXCR on the reads; one entry per CDR3 protein. Here the sample spans about 140,000 distinct CDR3 sequences, 5.5% to 7% being singletons. This clonotype was picked up many times. Its antigen is not known. Whole-study results and caveats: Predominance within the ex vivo response was attributable to HLA-C-restricted CMV-specific TCR beta clonotypes.

The CDR3 runs 13 residues. The V and J ends lost 1 base and 4 bases respectively, with 7 bases between them. Looked up from germline, CDR1 is SGHTA and CDR2 is FQGNSA. The chain carries TRBV7-2 and TRBJ1-2; no reliable D call. The TCR sequence derives from a human donor in good health (CMV status not recorded). Some clones in this sample may be carry-over from other donors' samples. Material: PBMCs. CDR3: CASSLGAPYGYTF. In DNA, the CDR3 is TGTGCCAGCAGCTTAGGGGCACCCTATGGCTACACCTTC.